The T cell receptor beta chain described here comes from a study of T cell responses to AZD1222 COVID-19 vaccine. The method was immunoSEQ multiplex PCR; TCRdb's version includes in-frame clones alone and lacks a portion of them. The data contain about 130,000 clones, about 88% of them singletons. Study results and limitations: Sampling captured repertoires only after the peak T cell response. Donors skewed white British and female; clonal diversity was possibly underestimated.

In regard to this clone: Its antigen is not identified.

The CDR3 sequence is 14 residues long. V lost 2 bases and J 6 bases, leaving 17 bases between the germline ends. The germline V gene encodes CDR1 GTSNPN and CDR2 SVGIG (reference sequence). This rearrangement joins TRBV30 to TRBJ2-7; D tentatively reads TRBD1 or TRBD2 (5 bases each). This specimen was peripheral blood, taken 28 days after the second AZD1222 dose. The TCR was taken from an adult who received the AZD1222 COVID-19 vaccine. The DNA of the CDR3 is TGTGCCTGGAGTACCGGGACGGAGTGGGGCGAGCAGTACTTC. Translated, it gives CAWSTGTEWGEQYF.